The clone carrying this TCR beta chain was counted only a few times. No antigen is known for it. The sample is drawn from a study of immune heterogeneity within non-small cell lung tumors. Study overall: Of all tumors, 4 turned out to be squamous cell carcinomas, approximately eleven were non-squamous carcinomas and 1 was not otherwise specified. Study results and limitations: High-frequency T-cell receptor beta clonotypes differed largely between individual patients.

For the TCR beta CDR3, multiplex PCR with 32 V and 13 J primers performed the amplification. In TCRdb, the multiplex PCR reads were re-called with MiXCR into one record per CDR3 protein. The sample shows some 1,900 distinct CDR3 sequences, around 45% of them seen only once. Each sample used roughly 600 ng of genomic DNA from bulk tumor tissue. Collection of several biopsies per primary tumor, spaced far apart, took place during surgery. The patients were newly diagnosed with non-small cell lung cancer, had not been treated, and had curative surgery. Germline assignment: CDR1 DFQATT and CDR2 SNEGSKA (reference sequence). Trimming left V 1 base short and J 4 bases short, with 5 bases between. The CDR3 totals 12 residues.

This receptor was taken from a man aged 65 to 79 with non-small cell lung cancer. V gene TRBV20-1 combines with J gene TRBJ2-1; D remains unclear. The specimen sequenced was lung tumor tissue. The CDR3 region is CSARVGYNEQFF. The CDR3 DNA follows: TGCAGTGCTAGAGTCGGGTACAATGAGCAGTTCTTC.